This T cell receptor beta chain comes out of a study of T cells after yellow fever vaccination. Study-level points and caveats: The study noted that FACS-sorted repertoires could contain abundant clonotypes contaminating from the bulk population.

About this clonotype itself: Its antigen is still unknown.

TCR cDNA, made by 5'RACE template switching, carried an added universal primer site and UMIs. TCRdb re-called the 5' RACE reads with MiXCR, one entry per CDR3 protein. Of 500,000 to 550,000 distinct CDR3 sequences in the sample, 21% were seen once. Trimming removed 7 bases from V and 9 bases from J; junction bases left unmatched: 6. The CDR3 is 12 amino acids. CDR1 and CDR2 (germline): MDHEN, SYDVKM. The specimen was PBMCs, collected roughly 23 days after the first yellow fever vaccination. V and J are TRBV28 and TRBJ2-1; TRBD1 agrees at 7 bases. This TCR was sampled from a man aged 18 to 29 who received the YFV17D yellow fever vaccine. The CDR3 region has the DNA TGTGCCAGCAAAGAGGGGGCGGCTGAGCAGTTCTTC. Its protein product is CASKEGAAEQFF. The full variable domain, rest sourced from reference TRBV28 and TRBJ2-1, is DVKVTQSSRYLVKRTGEKVFLECVQDMDHENMFWYRQDPGLGLRLIYFSYDVKMKEKGDIPEGYSVSREKKERFSLILESASTNQTSMYLCASKEGAAEQFFGPGTRLTVL.